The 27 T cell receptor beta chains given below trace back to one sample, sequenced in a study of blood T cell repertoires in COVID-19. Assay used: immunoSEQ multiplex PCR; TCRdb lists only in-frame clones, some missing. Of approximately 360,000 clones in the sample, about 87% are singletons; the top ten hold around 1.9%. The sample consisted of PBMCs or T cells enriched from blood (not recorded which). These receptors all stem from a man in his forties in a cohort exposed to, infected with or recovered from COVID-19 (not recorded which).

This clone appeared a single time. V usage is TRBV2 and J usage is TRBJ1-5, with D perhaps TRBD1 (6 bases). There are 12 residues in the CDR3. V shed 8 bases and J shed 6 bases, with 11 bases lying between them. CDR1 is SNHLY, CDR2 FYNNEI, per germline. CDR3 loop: CASAGVAQPQHF. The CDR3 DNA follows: TGTGCCAGCGCAGGGGTTGCTCAGCCCCAGCATTTT.

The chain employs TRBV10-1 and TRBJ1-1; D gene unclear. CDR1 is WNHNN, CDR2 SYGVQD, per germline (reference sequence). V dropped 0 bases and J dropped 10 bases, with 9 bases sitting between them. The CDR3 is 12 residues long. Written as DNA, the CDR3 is TGCGCCAGCAGTGAGTCCGGAGGTACAGCTTTCTTT. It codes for CASSESGGTAFF.

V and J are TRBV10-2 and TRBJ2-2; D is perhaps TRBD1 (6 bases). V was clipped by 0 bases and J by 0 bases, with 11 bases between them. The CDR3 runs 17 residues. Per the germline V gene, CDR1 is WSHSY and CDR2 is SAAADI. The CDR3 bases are TGCGCCAGCAGTGAGTCGGTCAGGACAGCGAACACCGGGGAGCTGTTTTTT. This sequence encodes CASSESVRTANTGELFF.

The CDR3 nucleotides read TGCAGCGTATACAGGGCGGAGACCCAGTACTTC. It encodes CSVYRAETQYF. The V gene is TRBV29-1, the J gene TRBJ2-5; D possibly corresponds to TRBD1 (6 bases). Germline lookup yields CDR1 SQVTM and CDR2 ANQGSEA. The CDR3 is made up of 11 amino acids. V lost 6 bases, J lost 5 bases, and 10 bases lay in between.

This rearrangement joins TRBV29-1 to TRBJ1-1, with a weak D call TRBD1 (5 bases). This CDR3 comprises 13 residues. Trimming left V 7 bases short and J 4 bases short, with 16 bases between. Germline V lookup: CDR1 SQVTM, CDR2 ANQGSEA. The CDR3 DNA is TGCAGCGCTGCAGGGTATATGGGCACTGAAGCTTTCTTT. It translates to CSAAGYMGTEAFF.

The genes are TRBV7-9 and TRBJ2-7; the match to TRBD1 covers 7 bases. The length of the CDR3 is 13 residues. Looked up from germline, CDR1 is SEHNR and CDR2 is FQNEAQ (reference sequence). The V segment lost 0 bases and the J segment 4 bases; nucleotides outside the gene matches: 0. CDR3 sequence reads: CASSLARGYEQYF. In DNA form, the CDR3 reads TGTGCCAGCAGCTTAGCCAGGGGGTACGAGCAGTACTTC.

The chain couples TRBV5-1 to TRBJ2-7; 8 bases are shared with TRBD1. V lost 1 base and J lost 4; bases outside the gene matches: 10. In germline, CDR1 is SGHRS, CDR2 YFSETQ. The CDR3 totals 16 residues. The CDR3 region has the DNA TGCGCCAGCAGCTTGCCGGGGACAGGAACGAGTTACGAGCAGTACTTC. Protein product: CASSLPGTGTSYEQYF.

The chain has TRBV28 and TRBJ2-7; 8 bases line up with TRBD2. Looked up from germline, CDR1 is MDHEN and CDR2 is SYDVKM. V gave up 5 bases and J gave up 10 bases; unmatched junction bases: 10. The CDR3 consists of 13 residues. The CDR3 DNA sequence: TGTGCCAGCAGTACCGGGACTAGTTTTTTTCAGTACTTC. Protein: CASSTGTSFFQYF.

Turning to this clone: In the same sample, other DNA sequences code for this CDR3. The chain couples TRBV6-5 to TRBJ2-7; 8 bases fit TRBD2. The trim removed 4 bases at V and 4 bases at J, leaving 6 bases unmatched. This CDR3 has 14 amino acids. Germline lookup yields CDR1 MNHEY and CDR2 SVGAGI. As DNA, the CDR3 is TGTGCCAGCAGTTCTCCGGGACTAGTGTACGAGCAGTACTTC. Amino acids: CASSSPGLVYEQYF.

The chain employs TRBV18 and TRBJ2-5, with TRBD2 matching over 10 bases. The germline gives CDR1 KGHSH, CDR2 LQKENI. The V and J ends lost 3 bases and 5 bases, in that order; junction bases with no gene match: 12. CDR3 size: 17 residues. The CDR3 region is CASSPIQPSGRAETQYF. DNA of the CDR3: TGTGCCAGCTCACCCATTCAACCCAGCGGGAGGGCGGAGACCCAGTACTTC. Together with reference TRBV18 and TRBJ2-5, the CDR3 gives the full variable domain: NAGVMQNPRHLVRRRGQEARLRCSPMKGHSHVYWYRQLPEEGLKFMVYLQKENIIDESGMPKERFSAEFPKEGPSILRIQQVVRGDSAAYFCASSPIQPSGRAETQYFGPGTRLLVL.

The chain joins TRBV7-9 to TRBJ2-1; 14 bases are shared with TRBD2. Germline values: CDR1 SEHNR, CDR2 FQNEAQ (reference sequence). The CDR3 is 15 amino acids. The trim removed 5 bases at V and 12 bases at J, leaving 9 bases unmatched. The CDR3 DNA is TGTGCCAGCAGCATGGGACTAGCGGGAGTAGAGGGGCAGTTCTTC. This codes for CASSMGLAGVEGQFF.

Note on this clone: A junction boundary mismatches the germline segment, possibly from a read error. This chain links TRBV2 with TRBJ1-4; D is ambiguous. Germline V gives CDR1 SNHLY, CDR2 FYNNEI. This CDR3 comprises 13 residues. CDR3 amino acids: CASEGRNNEKLFF. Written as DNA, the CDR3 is TGTGCCAGCGAAGGGAGGAATAATGAAAAATTGTTTTTT.

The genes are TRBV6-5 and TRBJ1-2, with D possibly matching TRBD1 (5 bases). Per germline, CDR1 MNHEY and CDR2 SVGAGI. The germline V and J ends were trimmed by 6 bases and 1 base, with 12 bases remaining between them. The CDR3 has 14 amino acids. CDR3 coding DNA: TGTGCCAGCAGCGCCGGGGGGAATAACTATGGCTACACCTTC. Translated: CASSAGGNNYGYTF.

This chain's CDR3 is CASSYQTGRETQYF. DNA of the CDR3: TGTGCCAGCAGCTACCAGACAGGACGGGAGACCCAGTACTTC. The chain combines TRBV5-8 with TRBJ2-5; D perhaps matches TRBD1 (6 bases). Germline CDR1 and CDR2: SGHTS and YDEGEE. The CDR3 consists of 14 residues. With 3 bases removed from V and 5 bases from J, the gap between germline ends came to 14 bases. The entire variable domain, with the rest obtained from reference TRBV5-8 and TRBJ2-5, is as follows: EAGVTQSPTHLIKTRGQQATLRCSPISGHTSVYWYQQALGLGLQFLLWYDEGEERNRGNFPPRFSGRQFPNYSSELNVNALELEDSALYLCASSYQTGRETQYFGPGTRLLVL.

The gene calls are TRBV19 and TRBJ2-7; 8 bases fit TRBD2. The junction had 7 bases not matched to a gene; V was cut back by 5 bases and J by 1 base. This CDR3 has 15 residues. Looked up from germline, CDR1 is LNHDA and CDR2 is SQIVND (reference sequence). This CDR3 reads CASSLTGTRSYEQYF. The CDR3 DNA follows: TGTGCCAGTAGTTTAACCGGGACTAGATCCTACGAGCAGTACTTC.

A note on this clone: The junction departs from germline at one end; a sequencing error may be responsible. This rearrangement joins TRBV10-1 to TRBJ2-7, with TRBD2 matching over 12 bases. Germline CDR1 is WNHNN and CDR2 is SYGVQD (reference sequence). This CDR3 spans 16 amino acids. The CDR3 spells CASTTPSGRASNEQYF. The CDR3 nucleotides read TGCGCCAGCACCACACCTAGCGGGAGGGCCTCCAACGAGCAGTACTTC.

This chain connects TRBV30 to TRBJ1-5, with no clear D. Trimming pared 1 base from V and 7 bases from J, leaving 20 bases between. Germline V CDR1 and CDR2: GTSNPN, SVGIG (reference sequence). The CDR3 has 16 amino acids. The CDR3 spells CAWSARWSGAQQPQHF. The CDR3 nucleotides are TGTGCCTGGAGTGCACGGTGGAGCGGTGCTCAGCAGCCCCAGCATTTT.

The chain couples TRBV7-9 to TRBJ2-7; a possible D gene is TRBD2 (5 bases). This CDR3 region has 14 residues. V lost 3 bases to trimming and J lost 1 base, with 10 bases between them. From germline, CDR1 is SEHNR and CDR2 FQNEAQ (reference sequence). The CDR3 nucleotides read TGTGCCAGCAGCTTTCTAGCAAAATCCTACGAGCAGTACTTC. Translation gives CASSFLAKSYEQYF.

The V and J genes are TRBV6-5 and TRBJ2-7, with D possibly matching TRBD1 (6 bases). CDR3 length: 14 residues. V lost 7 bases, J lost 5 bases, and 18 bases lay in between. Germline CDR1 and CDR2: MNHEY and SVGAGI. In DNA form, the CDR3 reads TGTGCCAGCAAACCCACAGGGCATCATGACGAGCAGTACTTC. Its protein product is CASKPTGHHDEQYF.

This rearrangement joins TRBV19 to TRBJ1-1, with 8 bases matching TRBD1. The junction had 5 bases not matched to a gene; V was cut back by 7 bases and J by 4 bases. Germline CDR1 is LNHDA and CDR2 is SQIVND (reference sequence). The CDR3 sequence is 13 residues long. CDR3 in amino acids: CASIWTGSTEAFF. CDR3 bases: TGTGCCAGTATCTGGACAGGGAGCACTGAAGCTTTCTTT.

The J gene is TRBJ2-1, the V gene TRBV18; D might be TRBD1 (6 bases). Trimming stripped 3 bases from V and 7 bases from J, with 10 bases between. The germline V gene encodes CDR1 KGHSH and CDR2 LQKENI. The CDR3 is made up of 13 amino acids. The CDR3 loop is CASSPGQSNEQFF. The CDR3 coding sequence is TGTGCCAGCTCACCCGGACAGTCGAATGAGCAGTTCTTC.

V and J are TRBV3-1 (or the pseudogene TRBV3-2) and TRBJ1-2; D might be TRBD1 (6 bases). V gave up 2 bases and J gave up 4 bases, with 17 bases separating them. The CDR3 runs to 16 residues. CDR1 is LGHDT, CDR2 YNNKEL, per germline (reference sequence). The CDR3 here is CASSQPRQGRSYGYTF. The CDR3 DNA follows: TGTGCCAGCAGCCAACCTCGCCAGGGGCGATCCTATGGCTACACCTTC.

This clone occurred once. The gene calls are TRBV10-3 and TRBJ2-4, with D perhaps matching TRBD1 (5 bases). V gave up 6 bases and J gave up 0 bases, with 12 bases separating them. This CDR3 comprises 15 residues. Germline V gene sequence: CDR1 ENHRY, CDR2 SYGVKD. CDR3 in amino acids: CAISRTGLAKNIQYF. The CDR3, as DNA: TGTGCCATCAGCCGAACAGGATTAGCCAAAAACATTCAGTACTTC.

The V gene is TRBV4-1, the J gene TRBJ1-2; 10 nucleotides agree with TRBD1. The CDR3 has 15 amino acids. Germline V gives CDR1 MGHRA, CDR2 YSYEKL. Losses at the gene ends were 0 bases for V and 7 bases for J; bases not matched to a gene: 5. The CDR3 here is CASSQETGGRGGYTF. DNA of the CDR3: TGCGCCAGCAGCCAAGAGACAGGGGGCAGGGGTGGCTACACCTTC.

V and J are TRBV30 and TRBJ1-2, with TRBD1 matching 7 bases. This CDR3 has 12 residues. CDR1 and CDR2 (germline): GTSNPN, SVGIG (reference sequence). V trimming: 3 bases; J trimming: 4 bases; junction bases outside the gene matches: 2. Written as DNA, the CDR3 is TGTGCCTGGAGCAACAGGGGCTATGGCTACACCTTC. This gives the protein CAWSNRGYGYTF.

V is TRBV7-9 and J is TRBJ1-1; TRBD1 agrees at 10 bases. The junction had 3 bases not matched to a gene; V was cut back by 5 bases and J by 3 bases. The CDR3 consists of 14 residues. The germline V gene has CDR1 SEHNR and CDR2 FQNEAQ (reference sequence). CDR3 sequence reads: CASSKGQGDTEAFF. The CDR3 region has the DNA TGTGCCAGCAGCAAAGGACAGGGGGACACTGAAGCTTTCTTT.

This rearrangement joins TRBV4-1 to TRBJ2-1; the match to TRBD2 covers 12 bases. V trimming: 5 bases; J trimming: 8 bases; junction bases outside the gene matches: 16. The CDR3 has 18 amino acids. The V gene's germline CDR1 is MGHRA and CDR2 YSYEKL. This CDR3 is CASSTRIIRLAGVDEQFF. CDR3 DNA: TGCGCCAGCAGCACCCGAATTATCAGACTAGCGGGAGTCGATGAGCAGTTCTTC.